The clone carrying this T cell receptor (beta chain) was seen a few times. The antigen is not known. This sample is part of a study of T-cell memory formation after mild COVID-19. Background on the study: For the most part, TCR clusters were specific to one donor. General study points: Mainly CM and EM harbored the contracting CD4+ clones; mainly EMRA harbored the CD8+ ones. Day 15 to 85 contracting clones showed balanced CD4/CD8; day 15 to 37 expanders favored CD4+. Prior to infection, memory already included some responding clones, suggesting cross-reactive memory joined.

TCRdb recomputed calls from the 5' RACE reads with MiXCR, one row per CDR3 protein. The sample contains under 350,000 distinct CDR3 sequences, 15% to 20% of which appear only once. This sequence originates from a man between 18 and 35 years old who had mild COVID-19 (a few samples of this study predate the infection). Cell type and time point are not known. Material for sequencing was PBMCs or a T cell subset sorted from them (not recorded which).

CDR3 residues: CASTRTGRTYEQYF. The CDR3 DNA sequence: TGTGCCAGTACCCGGACGGGGAGAACCTACGAGCAGTACTTC. J is TRBJ2-7 and V is TRBV19; D is possibly TRBD2 (5 bases). Germline CDR1 and CDR2: LNHDA and SQIVND (reference sequence). The CDR3 sequence is 14 residues long. V was trimmed by 7 bases and J by 2 bases, leaving 15 bases between them.